These 18 T cell receptor beta chains originate from one sample sequenced in a study of T cell responses to AZD1222 COVID-19 vaccine. Using immunoSEQ multiplex PCR, the repertoire was profiled, and TCRdb retains in-frame clones only, with some absent. The sample lists some 180,000 clones; 85% to 95% were seen once. The material was peripheral blood, obtained on day 0 of AZD1222 vaccination. Receptors originate from an adult in good health.

This chain joins TRBV10-2 and TRBJ2-1, with 10 bases aligning to TRBD2. The CDR3 runs 15 residues. Per the germline V gene, CDR1 is WSHSY and CDR2 is SAAADI. V shed 6 bases, J shed 6 bases, and the junction held 8 bases outside the gene matches. In DNA, the CDR3 is TGCGCCAGCAGCGTTAGCGGGGGGTTCTCCAATGAGCAGTTCTTC. This translates into CASSVSGGFSNEQFF.

The CDR3 bases are TGTGCCAGCAGCTTAGACCTACTAGCGGGGGTAATAAATGAGCAGTTCTTC. This encodes CASSLDLLAGVINEQFF. The chain employs TRBV11-2 and TRBJ2-1, with 11 bases lining up with TRBD2. With V trimmed by 0 bases and J by 7 bases, 8 bases remained unmatched. The CDR3 is 17 amino acids. Germline CDR1 and CDR2: SGHAT and FQNNGV. The full variable domain, with the rest looked up from reference TRBV11-2 and TRBJ2-1, is EAGVAQSPRYKIIEKRQSVAFWCNPISGHATLYWYQQILGQGPKLLIQFQNNGVVDDSQLPKDRFSAERLKGVDSTLKIQPAKLEDSAVYLCASSLDLLAGVINEQFFGPGTRLTVL.

The CDR3 spells CASAGTEDQPQHF. For the CDR3, the DNA is TGTGCCAGCGCCGGGACAGAAGATCAGCCCCAGCATTTT. The chain employs TRBV9 and TRBJ1-5; TRBD1 matches at 7 bases. Trimming removed 7 bases from V and 5 bases from J; junction bases left unmatched: 6. The CDR3 is made up of 13 amino acids. CDR1 SGDLS and CDR2 YYNGEE come from the germline V gene.

The chain has TRBV10-3 and TRBJ1-2; unclear D gene. Trimming stripped 8 bases from V and 8 bases from J, with 18 bases between. The CDR3 is 13 residues long. Germline V lookup: CDR1 ENHRY, CDR2 SYGVKD. The DNA of the CDR3 is TGTGCCATCGTGGACGCTATACCCGGGGGCTACACCTTC. The encoded protein is CAIVDAIPGGYTF.

This rearrangement joins TRBV6-4 to TRBJ1-2, with TRBD1 identical over 8 bases. J gave up 7 bases and V 5 bases, and 18 bases lay outside the gene matches. This CDR3 contains 17 residues. Germline CDR1 MRHNA, CDR2 SNTAGT. In DNA, the CDR3 is TGTGCCAGCAGTCAATTGCCATCGACAGGGGAGGTTGGTGGCTACACCTTC. Translation: CASSQLPSTGEVGGYTF.

This chain joins TRBV25-1 and TRBJ2-7, with D perhaps assigned TRBD1 or TRBD2 (6 bases each). The CDR3 is 15 amino acids. Trimming cost V 4 bases and J 7 bases, with 20 bases left between them. Germline loops: CDR1 MGHDK, CDR2 SYGVNS. The CDR3 DNA reads TGTGCCAGCAGTGGCTGGCCAGGGGAGGTGAGGGAGCAGTACTTC. As protein: CASSGWPGEVREQYF.

The J gene is TRBJ1-1, the V gene TRBV6-2 or TRBV6-3; weak D call: TRBD1 (6 bases). Trimming removed 2 bases at V and 6 bases at J, with 16 bases between. The CDR3 is 15 residues long. CDR1 is MNHEY and CDR2 is SVGEGT in the germline V gene. The CDR3 region has the DNA TGTGCCAGCAGTTACCTCAGGGGCATTTCCCCTGAAGCTTTCTTT. Its translation is CASSYLRGISPEAFF.

The V gene is TRBV9, the J gene TRBJ2-3, with D perhaps being TRBD1 or TRBD2 (5 bases each). Germline assignment: CDR1 SGDLS and CDR2 YYNGEE. The CDR3 extends over 14 amino acids. V was trimmed by 4 bases and J by 6 bases, leaving 15 bases between them. The CDR3 DNA is TGTGCCAGCAGCCTCGGGGCCATCCTCGATACGCAGTATTTT. Its protein product is CASSLGAILDTQYF.

The table lists this clone with a count of one. V and J are TRBV6-1 and TRBJ1-5; the D gene is possibly TRBD1 (6 bases). The germline V gene has CDR1 MNHNS and CDR2 SASEGT. This CDR3 has 14 residues. Trimming pared 2 bases from V and 7 bases from J, leaving 12 bases between. This chain's CDR3 is CASSELDRGQPQHF. The CDR3 bases are TGTGCCAGCAGTGAATTGGACAGAGGGCAGCCCCAGCATTTT.

J is TRBJ2-7 and V is TRBV19; 8 bases are shared with TRBD1. Germline V gene data show CDR1 as LNHDA and CDR2 as SQIVND (reference sequence). V was clipped by 7 bases and J by 2 bases; unmatched bases: 7. This CDR3 region has 14 residues. CDR3 amino acids: CASKLTGEAYEQYF. The CDR3 nucleotides read TGTGCCAGTAAGCTGACAGGGGAGGCCTACGAGCAGTACTTC.

The rearrangement links TRBV6-5 to TRBJ1-4; 7 positions match TRBD1. Germline V gene data show CDR1 as MNHEY and CDR2 as SVGAGI. The V gene end was trimmed by 8 bases and the J gene end by 5 bases; junction bases not matched to a gene: 5. The CDR3 has 13 residues. CDR3 sequence (DNA): TGTGCCAGCCTCGACAGGGAAAATGAAAAACTGTTTTTT. Its protein product is CASLDRENEKLFF.

CDR3 loop: CASSQSGGPSYEQYF. Here the CDR3 DNA reads TGCGCCAGCAGTCAAAGCGGGGGCCCCTCCTACGAGCAGTACTTC. This sequence joins TRBV5-1 and TRBJ2-7, with 8 bases aligning to TRBD2. This CDR3 contains 15 residues. Germline CDR1 reads SGHRS; CDR2 reads YFSETQ. V lost 5 bases, J lost 0 bases, and 7 bases stayed unmatched.

This chain links TRBV10-3 with TRBJ1-1, with a possible D match to TRBD1 (5 bases). Trimming cost V 10 bases and J 9 bases, with 12 bases left between them. Germline CDR1 and CDR2: ENHRY and SYGVKD. This CDR3 comprises 10 residues. CDR3 nucleotides: TGTGCCACCCGGGGCGAAAAAGCTTTCTTT. Translation: CATRGEKAFF.

This chain joins TRBV19 and TRBJ1-5; D remains ambiguous. V was clipped by 3 bases and J by 12 bases, with 21 bases between them. CDR3 length equals 15 residues. CDR1 LNHDA and CDR2 SQIVND come from the germline V gene (reference sequence). This chain's CDR3 is CASSMFPPPLGDQHF. DNA for the CDR3: TGTGCCAGTAGTATGTTTCCCCCCCCACTTGGGGACCAGCATTTT.

V is TRBV2 and J is TRBJ2-3; TRBD1 matches at 9 bases. This CDR3 region has 15 residues. Germline lookup yields CDR1 SNHLY and CDR2 FYNNEI. The trim removed 7 bases at V and 0 bases at J, leaving 5 bases unmatched. CDR3 nucleotide sequence: TGTGCCAGCAATTCCGGGACAGGGAGCACAGATACGCAGTATTTT. It codes for CASNSGTGSTDTQYF.

In its sample, this clone was seen a few times. The rearrangement uses TRBV28 and TRBJ1-1, with D possibly matching TRBD1 (5 bases). The CDR3 totals 16 residues. Germline V gene data show CDR1 as MDHEN and CDR2 as SYDVKM. The V and J ends lost 2 bases and 0 bases respectively, with 13 bases between them. CDR3 in amino acids: CASSLKVRGMNTEAFF. CDR3 nucleotide sequence: TGTGCCAGCAGTTTAAAAGTCCGGGGGATGAACACTGAAGCTTTCTTT.

V gene TRBV12-3 or TRBV12-4 combines with J gene TRBJ2-1; D gene ambiguous. The CDR3 sequence is 13 residues long. Trimming took 3 bases from V and 7 from J, leaving 10 bases between them. The CDR3 nucleotides read TGTGCCAGCAGTTTTATGCTTGCGAATGAGCAGTTCTTC. Its translation is CASSFMLANEQFF.

Comment on this clone: Different DNA sequences within this sample yield the same CDR3. The chain employs TRBV6-2 or TRBV6-3 and TRBJ2-5; the D is unclear. This CDR3 contains 15 residues. Germline values: CDR1 MNHEY, CDR2 SVGEGT. The V and J ends lost 4 bases and 2 bases respectively, with 14 bases between them. In DNA form, the CDR3 reads TGTGCCAGCAGTTGGTACCGGGCCCCGCAAGAGACCCAGTACTTC. This encodes CASSWYRAPQETQYF.